This is a list of T cell receptor beta chains from one sample in a study of blood T cell repertoires in COVID-19. The data were produced by immunoSEQ multiplex PCR, yet TCRdb's version contains in-frame clones alone and is incomplete. There are 90,000 to 130,000 clones in the sample; 88% occur only once, and 3% to 3.5% lies in the top ten. The sequenced material came from peripheral blood. The receptors were gathered from a woman aged 50 to 60 with acute or convalescent COVID-19. Both conserved end residues are part of each CDR3. D genes are given only for firm matches. The size entry is marked missing in some rows and otherwise reads once, few, many or a size class.

clone size	J gene	D gene	V gene	CDR3 DNA	CDR3 protein
NA	TRBJ2-7	NA	TRBV7-2	TGTGCCAGCAGCTTAGTTGTGGGGACTCTTATTACCTTC	CASSLVVGTLITF
many	TRBJ2-1	NA	TRBV2	TGTGCCATCTCATCTAGCAGCAGCTCCTACAATGAGCAGTTCTTC	CAISSSSSSYNEQFF
once	TRBJ1-2	TRBD1	TRBV24-1	TGTGCCACCAGTGAGCCGGGACAGACAATCTATGGCTACACCTTC	CATSEPGQTIYGYTF
NA	TRBJ1-6	TRBD1	TRBV5-1	TGCGCCAGCAGCCCCGGGACAGGGGAAAATTCACCCCTCCACTTT	CASSPGTGENSPLHF
NA	TRBJ2-4	TRBD2	TRBV6-4	TGTGCCAGCAGTGAATCGGGAGGGGTAACTCAGTACTTC	CASSESGGVTQYF
NA	TRBJ2-7	NA	TRBV2	TGTGCCAGCAGTTCTTACAGGGACCGTTGGGAGCAGTACTTC	CASSSYRDRWEQYF
once	TRBJ2-3	NA	TRBV19	TGTGCCACCGATAGACAGCACCTTACTAGCACAGATACGCAGTATTTT	CATDRQHLTSTDTQYF
NA	TRBJ2-2	NA	TRBV25-1	TGTGCCAGCAGTGAATTTGTAGGGGGGGCCACCGGGGAGCTGTTTTTT	CASSEFVGGATGELFF
NA	TRBJ1-1	NA	TRBV2	TGTGCCAGCAGAGGAGGGGGAGGGGAAAACACTGAAGCTTTCTTT	CASRGGGGENTEAFF
NA	TRBJ2-3	NA	TRBV6-4	TGTGCCAGCAGTGAAGGAGAGGGATGGGGTACAGATACGCAGTATTTT	CASSEGEGWGTDTQYF
NA	TRBJ2-7	TRBD2	TRBV28	TGTGCCAGCGTAGCGGGAGGGCCCTCCTACGAGCAGTACTTC	CASVAGGPSYEQYF
NA	TRBJ1-6	NA	TRBV11-2	TGTGCCAGCAGCTTGCAGTCGGGGGGTAATTCACCCCTCCACTTT	CASSLQSGGNSPLHF
NA	TRBJ2-7	TRBD1	TRBV5-8	TGTGCCAGCAGCCCCCGGGACAGACTCTCCTACGAGCAGTACTTC	CASSPRDRLSYEQYF
NA	TRBJ1-2	TRBD1	TRBV18	TGTGCCAGCTCACCAACGGGACAGGGTCTTTATGGCTACACCTTC	CASSPTGQGLYGYTF
NA	TRBJ2-2	TRBD1	TRBV19	TGTGCCAGTGCAGACAGGGGAACCGGGGAGCTGTTTTTT	CASADRGTGELFF
NA	TRBJ2-7	NA	TRBV29-1	TGCAGCGTTGTTGGGACATCTAGGGAGCAGTACTTC	CSVVGTSREQYF
once	TRBJ2-7	NA	TRBV6-6	TGTGCCAGCAGTCCCAGGGGAAACTACGAGCAGTACTTC	CASSPRGNYEQYF
NA	TRBJ2-3	NA	TRBV5-1	TGCGCCAGCAGCTTGCGATCAGGGGCCGGCACAGATACGCAGTATTTT	CASSLRSGAGTDTQYF
NA	TRBJ2-3	NA	TRBV7-8	TGTGCCAGCAGCCCAACCGGGGCAGGGGGGACAGATACGCAGTATTTT	CASSPTGAGGTDTQYF
NA	TRBJ2-3	TRBD2	TRBV7-9	TGTGCCAGCAGCCGGACTAGGAGCACAGATACGCAGTATTTT	CASSRTRSTDTQYF
NA	TRBJ2-2	TRBD2	TRBV7-6	TGTGCCAGCAGCTTGGGACTAGCGGGAGTCACCGGGGAGCTGTTTTTT	CASSLGLAGVTGELFF
NA	TRBJ2-5	NA	TRBV2	TGTGCCAGCAGTGAAGCGGGTGCAGGAGAGACCCAGTACTTC	CASSEAGAGETQYF
NA	TRBJ2-7	NA	TRBV3-1/TRBV3-2	TGTGCCAGCAGCCAAAGCTACAGCGGCTACGAGCAGTACTTC	CASSQSYSGYEQYF
NA	TRBJ2-5	NA	TRBV7-2	TGTGCCAGCAGCCCCGACAGGCGCCAAGAGACCCAGTACTTC	CASSPDRRQETQYF